Listed below are T cell receptor beta chains from one sample, sequenced in a study of blood T cell repertoires in COVID-19. Repertoires were generated with immunoSEQ multiplex PCR, while TCRdb's copy carries only in-frame clones and drops some. Of 95,000 to 110,000 clones in the sample, about 90% are singletons; the top ten hold about 3.5%. Sequencing was performed on peripheral blood. Receptors were obtained from a woman aged 60-75 years with acute or convalescent COVID-19. The CDR3 runs from the conserved cysteine through the conserved F or W. The D gene is left open where the match is weak. Where a row states a size, it is once, few, many or the class of an expanded clone; other rows omit it.

length,J,size,D,V,CDR3,DNA
17,TRBJ2-1,NA,TRBD2,TRBV27,CASSLGGLAGSYNEQFF,TGTGCCAGCAGTTTAGGGGGACTAGCGGGGTCCTACAATGAGCAGTTCTTC
13,TRBJ2-3,NA,NA,TRBV21-1,CATTGGALGTQYF,TGTGCCACCACCGGGGGGGCCTTAGGAACGCAGTATTTT
14,TRBJ1-3,NA,NA,TRBV10-3,CAISDLQGGNTIYF,TGTGCCATCAGTGATCTACAGGGAGGAAACACCATATATTTT
14,TRBJ1-4,NA,NA,TRBV4-2,CASSQREGDEKLFF,TGTGCCAGCAGCCAACGGGAGGGAGACGAAAAACTGTTTTTT
13,TRBJ2-5,NA,TRBD2,TRBV5-1,CASTLGGGETQYF,TGCGCCAGCACCCTGGGGGGGGGAGAGACCCAGTACTTC
20,TRBJ1-3,NA,NA,TRBV4-2,CASSQDRDNSYSSSGNTIYF,TGTGCCAGCAGCCAAGACCGGGACAACTCTTACTCTTCCTCTGGAAACACCATATATTTT
18,TRBJ2-3,NA,TRBD2,TRBV18,CASSPLLAGVSSTDTQYF,TGTGCCAGCTCACCATTACTAGCGGGAGTATCAAGCACAGATACGCAGTATTTT
17,TRBJ2-3,NA,TRBD2,TRBV4-1,CASSLRLAGGSPDTQYF,TGCGCCAGCAGCCTTCGACTAGCGGGAGGATCTCCAGATACGCAGTATTTT
16,TRBJ1-1,NA,TRBD1,TRBV19,CASSGDRGHMNTEAFF,TGTGCCAGTAGTGGCGACAGGGGGCATATGAACACTGAAGCTTTCTTT
12,TRBJ1-2,NA,TRBD1,TRBV29-1,CSVVRGQDGYTF,TGCAGCGTCGTCAGGGGGCAGGATGGCTACACCTTC
15,TRBJ2-1,NA,TRBD1,TRBV6-4,CASSDSGQGSHEQFF,TGTGCCAGCAGTGACTCGGGACAGGGGAGCCATGAGCAGTTCTTC
17,TRBJ2-3,NA,TRBD2,TRBV7-9,CASSLDSSGSHSDTQYF,TGTGCCAGCAGCTTAGATTCTAGCGGGAGTCATTCAGATACGCAGTATTTT
14,TRBJ2-3,once,TRBD2,TRBV5-1,CASSPSGRTDTQYF,TGCGCCAGCAGCCCGAGCGGGAGAACAGATACGCAGTATTTT
13,TRBJ1-1,NA,TRBD1,TRBV30,CAWDRGKNTEAFF,TGTGCCTGGGACAGGGGCAAAAACACTGAAGCTTTCTTT
16,TRBJ2-4,NA,NA,TRBV3-1/TRBV3-2,CASSQRGGRAKNIQYF,TGTGCCAGCAGCCAGAGGGGGGGACGGGCCAAAAACATTCAGTACTTC
15,TRBJ1-2,NA,NA,TRBV7-8,CASSLAQGRNYGYTF,TGTGCCAGCAGCTTAGCGCAGGGGCGCAACTATGGCTACACCTTC
15,TRBJ1-1,NA,NA,TRBV6-1,CASSDAGQWNTEAFF,TGTGCCAGCAGTGATGCTGGACAGTGGAACACTGAAGCTTTCTTT
14,TRBJ1-1,NA,NA,TRBV7-3,CASSMRGSGTEAFF,TGTGCCAGCAGCATGAGGGGGTCGGGCACTGAAGCTTTCTTT
16,TRBJ2-7,NA,TRBD1,TRBV28,CASSSSGTGITYEQYF,TGTGCCAGCAGTTCCTCCGGGACAGGTATAACCTACGAGCAGTACTTC
14,TRBJ1-1,NA,TRBD1,TRBV6-5,CATSGQNMNTEAFF,TGTGCCACCTCGGGACAGAACATGAACACTGAAGCTTTCTTT
14,TRBJ1-5,NA,TRBD1,TRBV2,CASSGQGANQPQHF,TGTGCCAGCAGTGGACAGGGGGCGAATCAGCCCCAGCATTTT
11,TRBJ1-6,NA,NA,TRBV3-1/TRBV3-2,CASSRAGWLHF,TGTGCCAGCAGCCGGGCGGGTTGGCTCCACTTT
13,TRBJ1-1,NA,NA,TRBV9,CASSVRENTEAFF,TGTGCCAGCAGCGTACGGGAGAACACTGAAGCTTTCTTT
14,TRBJ1-2,NA,NA,TRBV28,CASSLRLGYYGYTF,TGTGCCAGCAGTTTGAGGCTCGGGTACTATGGCTACACCTTC
16,TRBJ1-3,few,TRBD1,TRBV5-5,CASSRQGTGAGNTIYF,TGTGCCAGCAGCCGACAGGGGACAGGGGCTGGAAACACCATATATTTT
15,TRBJ1-5,NA,TRBD1,TRBV6-1,CASSESGQGGQPQHF,TGTGCCAGCAGTGAGTCGGGACAGGGAGGCCAGCCCCAGCATTTT
16,TRBJ2-2,NA,NA,TRBV24-1,CATSDWTPSMTGELFF,TGTGCCACCAGTGATTGGACACCGTCGATGACCGGGGAGCTGTTTTTT
15,TRBJ1-3,NA,TRBD1,TRBV25-1,CASSELTGVGNTIYF,TGTGCCAGCAGTGAATTAACAGGGGTGGGAAACACCATATATTTT
15,TRBJ2-7,NA,TRBD2,TRBV6-5,CASRLSGLASYEQYF,TGTGCCAGCAGGCTTTCGGGACTAGCGTCCTACGAGCAGTACTTC
14,TRBJ2-1,NA,NA,TRBV19,CASSIGFQRDEQFF,TGTGCCAGTAGCATAGGCTTCCAGCGGGATGAGCAGTTCTTC
14,TRBJ1-2,once,NA,TRBV4-1,CASSPTDPDYGYTF,TGCGCCAGCAGCCCAACAGACCCTGACTATGGCTACACCTTC
18,TRBJ2-5,NA,TRBD2,TRBV2,CASSERSSGRVYQETQYF,TGTGCCAGCAGTGAAAGGTCTAGCGGGAGGGTGTACCAAGAGACCCAGTACTTC
16,TRBJ2-1,NA,TRBD2,TRBV18,CASSPPGSGIWNEQFF,TGTGCCAGCTCACCACCGGGTAGCGGGATTTGGAATGAGCAGTTCTTC
15,TRBJ2-5,NA,NA,TRBV19,CASSVQGRSEETQYF,TGTGCCAGTAGTGTACAGGGCCGCAGCGAAGAGACCCAGTACTTC
15,TRBJ2-1,NA,TRBD2,TRBV6-6,CASSYGVASGNEQFF,TGTGCCAGCAGTTACGGGGTGGCTAGCGGGAATGAGCAGTTCTTC
15,TRBJ1-2,NA,TRBD1,TRBV27,CASSPGTGVHYGYTF,TGTGCCAGCAGCCCCGGGACAGGGGTTCACTATGGCTACACCTTC
13,TRBJ1-5,NA,TRBD1,TRBV27,CATRQGLNQPQHF,TGTGCCACCAGACAGGGGCTTAATCAGCCCCAGCATTTT
17,TRBJ2-3,NA,NA,TRBV6-1,CASSEVYGGESTDTQYF,TGTGCCAGCAGTGAAGTCTATGGGGGCGAAAGCACAGATACGCAGTATTTT
16,TRBJ2-2,NA,TRBD2,TRBV9,CASSVGASGSSGELFF,TGTGCCAGCAGCGTAGGAGCTAGCGGGAGTTCTGGGGAGCTGTTTTTT
18,TRBJ1-4,NA,TRBD1,TRBV6-6,CASSHPDRAAATNEKLFF,TGTGCCAGCAGTCATCCGGACAGGGCGGCAGCAACTAATGAAAAACTGTTTTTT
14,TRBJ2-2,NA,NA,TRBV6-5,CASSYYRDTGELFF,TGTGCCAGCAGTTACTACAGGGACACCGGGGAGCTGTTTTTT
14,TRBJ1-1,NA,NA,TRBV19,CASSIPPLNTEAFF,TGTGCCAGTAGTATACCCCCGTTGAACACTGAAGCTTTCTTT
14,TRBJ2-1,NA,TRBD2,TRBV6-5,CASSTTGGYNEQFF,TGTGCCAGCAGTACCACGGGAGGATACAATGAGCAGTTCTTC
12,TRBJ2-7,NA,TRBD1,TRBV12-3/TRBV12-4,CASSLNRGTEYF,TGTGCCAGCAGTTTAAACAGGGGAACGGAGTACTTC
14,TRBJ2-3,NA,NA,TRBV5-1,CASSLARSTDTQYF,TGCGCCAGCAGCTTGGCCAGGAGCACAGATACGCAGTATTTT
15,TRBJ1-6,NA,TRBD1,TRBV6-5,CASIRTGWLDSPLHF,TGTGCCAGCATTAGGACAGGGTGGCTCGACTCACCCCTCCACTTT
13,TRBJ1-3,NA,TRBD1,TRBV5-1,CASSGQGRNTIYF,TGCGCCAGTTCCGGACAGGGCAGAAACACCATATATTTT
13,TRBJ1-4,NA,NA,TRBV24-1,CATLDSTNEKLFF,TGTGCCACCCTGGACTCAACTAATGAAAAACTGTTTTTT
15,TRBJ1-2,NA,TRBD1,TRBV3-1/TRBV3-2,CASSQTITGGNGYTF,TGTGCCAGCAGCCAAACCATCACAGGGGGCAATGGCTACACCTTC
13,TRBJ1-4,NA,NA,TRBV12-3/TRBV12-4,CAVRRAENEKLFF,TGTGCCGTTAGGAGGGCTGAAAATGAAAAACTGTTTTTT
14,TRBJ2-1,NA,NA,TRBV3-1/TRBV3-2,CASSQDQKVQEQFF,TGTGCCAGCAGCCAAGATCAGAAAGTTCAAGAGCAGTTCTTC
13,TRBJ2-1,once,NA,TRBV7-8,CASRAGLYNEQFF,TGTGCCAGCAGAGCAGGTCTCTACAATGAGCAGTTCTTC
16,TRBJ1-1,once,NA,TRBV5-6,CASSSGHAGRTAEAFF,TGTGCCAGCAGTTCCGGACACGCCGGTCGAACGGCTGAAGCTTTCTTT
15,TRBJ1-1,NA,NA,TRBV7-8,CASSSQRAVNTEAFF,TGTGCCAGCAGCTCTCAGCGGGCTGTGAACACTGAAGCTTTCTTT